These T cell receptor beta chains were read from a single sample in a study of response to subunit inactivated influenza vaccine. TCRdb fed the RT-PCR reads into MiXCR, producing one record per CDR3 protein. Of just under 550,000 distinct CDR3 sequences in the sample, roughly 25% were seen once. The sample was also linked to a second study, of T cells expressing NK-cell markers.

The source was CD4+ T cells sorted from PBMCs, collected about 11 days after vaccination. The receptors stem from a man between 45 and 60 years old who received an inactivated influenza vaccine. Both conserved end residues are part of each CDR3. A D gene is named only where the DNA matches it firmly. The size field is filled for only some rows; it gives once, few, many or a size class.

J gene | D gene | V gene | clone size | CDR3 DNA | CDR3 protein
TRBJ2-3 | . | TRBV28 | . | TGTGCCTACGGGGCTAGCACAGATACGCAGTATTTT | CAYGASTDTQYF
TRBJ1-2 | . | TRBV3-1 | . | TGTGCCAGCAGCCAAGATTGGTTTAAGGGTGGCTACACCTTC | CASSQDWFKGGYTF
TRBJ1-2 | . | TRBV5-1 | . | TGCGCCAGCAGCCTGACCGAGACAAACTATGGCTACACCTTC | CASSLTETNYGYTF
TRBJ2-1 | TRBD1 | TRBV29-1 | few | TGCAGCTTTGTCTCCGGGACAGGGGCGTACAATGAGCAGTTCTTC | CSFVSGTGAYNEQFF
TRBJ2-3 | TRBD1 | TRBV12-3/TRBV12-4 | . | TGTGCCAGCAGTTGGAATACCGGGACAGGGGGCTTTACGCAGTATTTT | CASSWNTGTGGFTQYF
TRBJ2-1 | . | TRBV12-3/TRBV12-4 | few | TGTGCCAGCAGTTTAAGCGGAGCGAGATACAATGAGCAGTTCTTC | CASSLSGARYNEQFF
TRBJ2-2 | . | TRBV11-2 | . | TGTGCCAGCAGCCCTAAACGCGACAACCTCCCCGCCGGGGAGCTGTTTTTT | CASSPKRDNLPAGELFF
TRBJ1-2 | . | TRBV15 | many | TGTGCCACCAGCCCGGGACCGAGCGGCTACACCTTC | CATSPGPSGYTF
TRBJ2-3 | TRBD2 | TRBV5-1 | many | TGCGCCAGCAGCCGCGGACTAGCGGGGTTAGCAGATACGCAGTATTTT | CASSRGLAGLADTQYF
TRBJ2-2 | TRBD2 | TRBV12-3/TRBV12-4 | . | TGTGCCAGCAACCCTTTAGCGGGGGGGCTCGGGGAGCTGTTTTTT | CASNPLAGGLGELFF
TRBJ1-1 | . | TRBV5-6 | few | TGTGCCAGCAGCTTTCGGAAGGGCATGAACACTGAAGCTTTCTTT | CASSFRKGMNTEAFF
TRBJ2-1 | . | TRBV20-1 | . | TGCAGTGCCGCCGATGGGGCCCTATATGGTGAGCAGTTCTTC | CSAADGALYGEQFF
TRBJ1-3 | TRBD1 | TRBV5-1 | . | TGCGCCAGCAGCTGGGACAGAACCGTCTCTGGAAACACCATATATTTT | CASSWDRTVSGNTIYF
TRBJ1-2 | TRBD1 | TRBV5-1 | . | TGCGCCAGCAGCTTGGGGGCAGGGGGACACTATGGCTACACCTTC | CASSLGAGGHYGYTF
TRBJ1-1 | . | TRBV5-1 | few | TGCGCCAGCAGCTTGGATCTACAGCCGAACACTGAAGCTTTCTTT | CASSLDLQPNTEAFF
TRBJ1-1 | TRBD1 | TRBV5-1 | once | TGCGCCAGCAGCCGGGGGCAGGGGGGTTCTGAAGCTTTCTTT | CASSRGQGGSEAFF
TRBJ2-1 | . | TRBV4-1 | few | TGCGCCAGCAGCCAAGAAGAGGGGGTGAACAATGAGCAGTTCTTC | CASSQEEGVNNEQFF
TRBJ2-3 | . | TRBV20-1 | . | TGCAGTGCTCGCACAGATACGCAGTATTTT | CSARTDTQYF
TRBJ2-7 | TRBD2 | TRBV6-1 | . | TGTGCCTCAGCAAGAGGACTAGTGGGCTACGAGCAGTACTTC | CASARGLVGYEQYF
TRBJ2-1 | TRBD2 | TRBV9 | few | TGTGCCAGCAGCCCGCGGACTAGCGGGGGGTATGAGCAGTTCTTC | CASSPRTSGGYEQFF
TRBJ2-3 | TRBD2 | TRBV20-1 | many | TGCAGTGCTAGAGTAGCGGGGACAGATACGCAGTATTTT | CSARVAGTDTQYF
TRBJ2-4 | . | TRBV7-2 | few | TGTGCCAGCAGCTTAAGGATGGGAGACAAAAACATTCAGTACTTC | CASSLRMGDKNIQYF
TRBJ2-3 | . | TRBV7-9 | . | TGTGCCAGCAGCCCCAACGGAGATACGCAGTATTTT | CASSPNGDTQYF
TRBJ1-1 | . | TRBV7-7 | few | TGTGCCAGCAGCTTATCTGGGGGTTGGGGTAACACTGAAGCTTTCTTT | CASSLSGGWGNTEAFF
TRBJ2-1 | . | TRBV19 | . | TGTGCCAGTAGACAGATGACAGGTCGCGGTGAGCAGTTCTTC | CASRQMTGRGEQFF
TRBJ2-2 | TRBD2 | TRBV4-3 | few | TGCGCCAGCAGCCAAGAGCCCCAAGGACTAGCGGGACCGCGGGAGCTGTTTTTT | CASSQEPQGLAGPRELFF
TRBJ2-7 | . | TRBV9 | . | TGTGCCAGCAGCGTAGAGGCGGGCCTATCCTACGAGCAGTACTTC | CASSVEAGLSYEQYF
TRBJ1-4 | TRBD1 | TRBV3-1 | many | TGTGCCAGCAGCCTTGGACAGGGGAACGGCGAAAAACTGTTTTTT | CASSLGQGNGEKLFF
TRBJ2-5 | . | TRBV24-1 | few | TGTGCCACCAGTGATCCATTGGAGACCCAGTACTTC | CATSDPLETQYF
TRBJ2-5 | TRBD1 | TRBV29-1 | many | TGCAGCGTTGCCGAGACAGGGGGTAGAGAGACCCAGTACTTC | CSVAETGGRETQYF
TRBJ2-1 | TRBD2 | TRBV2 | few | TGTGCCAGCAGATTACCGGGACTAGAAGGCAATGAGCAGTTCTTC | CASRLPGLEGNEQFF
TRBJ2-7 | . | TRBV12-3/TRBV12-4 | . | TGTGCCAGCAGTATATTCACAGCCTACGAGCAGTACTTC | CASSIFTAYEQYF
TRBJ1-1 | . | TRBV7-9 | . | TGTGCCAGCAGCCAGGCGTGGAACACTGAAGCTTTCTTT | CASSQAWNTEAFF
TRBJ2-5 | . | TRBV3-1 | few | TGTGCCAGCAGCCTGGGGGGCACTTCCCAAGAGACCCAGTACTTC | CASSLGGTSQETQYF
TRBJ1-3 | . | TRBV10-3 | many | TGTGCCATCAGTAAGGACAGCTCTGGAAACACCATATATTTT | CAISKDSSGNTIYF
TRBJ2-1 | TRBD2 | TRBV9 | few | TGTGCCAGCAGCGTAGGGCTAGCGGGAGGGAGGGATGAGCAGTTCTTC | CASSVGLAGGRDEQFF
TRBJ2-1 | . | TRBV20-1 | . | TGCAGTGCTAGAGATAGACAGGTAGCGGGCTACAATGAGCAGTTCTTC | CSARDRQVAGYNEQFF
TRBJ1-5 | . | TRBV4-2 | . | TGTGCCAGCAGCCAAGGCCCCACAGGGATTTTTGGTAATCAGCCCCAGCATTTT | CASSQGPTGIFGNQPQHF
TRBJ1-6 | . | TRBV6-2/TRBV6-3 | . | TGTGCCAGCAGTTATCGACGCAGGAGCTCCTATAATTCACCCCTCCACTTT | CASSYRRRSSYNSPLHF
TRBJ2-7 | . | TRBV20-1 | . | TGCAGTGCTAAACGTAGCGGAACATACGAGCAGTACTTC | CSAKRSGTYEQYF
TRBJ2-7 | . | TRBV5-1 | many | TGCGCCAGCAGCTTGGACTTTGCCAAGACAGGCGAGCAGTACTTC | CASSLDFAKTGEQYF
TRBJ2-1 | TRBD1 | TRBV25-1 | few | TGTGCCAGCAGTGCCTCCGGGACAGGGGGGCGTGAGCAGTTCTTC | CASSASGTGGREQFF
TRBJ1-1 | . | TRBV5-6 | many | TGTGCCAGCAGCTTGTACGGGTTAGCAGGCAGGGGCACTGAAGCTTTCTTT | CASSLYGLAGRGTEAFF
TRBJ1-1 | . | TRBV29-1 | few | TGCAGCGTCGGCTTTAGACGGGCGTGGGTCACTGAAGCTTTCTTT | CSVGFRRAWVTEAFF
TRBJ2-3 | . | TRBV7-9 | few | TGTGCCAGCAGCTTAGTAGAGGGGGGACCCACAGATACGCAGTATTTT | CASSLVEGGPTDTQYF
TRBJ2-3 | . | TRBV24-1 | . | TGTGCCACCAGAGGGGGAGCGGATACGCAGTATTTT | CATRGGADTQYF
TRBJ2-2 | . | TRBV3-1 | few | TGTGCCAGCAGAGCGGTCGAGGGGCGCGGGACCGGGGAGCTGTTTTTT | CASRAVEGRGTGELFF
TRBJ2-1 | TRBD2 | TRBV6-2/TRBV6-3 | . | TGTGCCAGCAGTTACTCGTTAAGTAGCGGGAGAGACAATGAGCAGTTCTTC | CASSYSLSSGRDNEQFF
TRBJ1-4 | . | TRBV12-3/TRBV12-4 | many | TGTGCCAGCGACGGGGCCGACCGTAATGAAAAACTGTTTTTT | CASDGADRNEKLFF
TRBJ2-7 | . | TRBV2 | . | TGTGCCAGCACTGCTGACAGGTCCTCCTACGAGCAGTACTTC | CASTADRSSYEQYF
TRBJ2-1 | . | TRBV7-9 | many | TGTGCCAGCAGCTTAGGGGTCGGACACAATGAGCAGTTCTTC | CASSLGVGHNEQFF
TRBJ2-7 | TRBD2 | TRBV6-5 | once | TGTGCCAGCAGTTCCCACCGCGGAGCGGGGCCATACGAGCAGTACTTC | CASSSHRGAGPYEQYF
TRBJ1-2 | TRBD1 | TRBV11-1 | . | TGTGCCAGCAGCTCCATCGGACAGGGGAGGTATGGCTACACCTTC | CASSSIGQGRYGYTF
TRBJ2-5 | . | TRBV20-1 | . | TGCAGTGCCCCAGAGACCCAGTACTTC | CSAPETQYF
TRBJ1-3 | TRBD1 | TRBV11-2 | few | TGTGCCAGCAGCCCCCAGGGGGTAGGAAACACCATATATTTT | CASSPQGVGNTIYF